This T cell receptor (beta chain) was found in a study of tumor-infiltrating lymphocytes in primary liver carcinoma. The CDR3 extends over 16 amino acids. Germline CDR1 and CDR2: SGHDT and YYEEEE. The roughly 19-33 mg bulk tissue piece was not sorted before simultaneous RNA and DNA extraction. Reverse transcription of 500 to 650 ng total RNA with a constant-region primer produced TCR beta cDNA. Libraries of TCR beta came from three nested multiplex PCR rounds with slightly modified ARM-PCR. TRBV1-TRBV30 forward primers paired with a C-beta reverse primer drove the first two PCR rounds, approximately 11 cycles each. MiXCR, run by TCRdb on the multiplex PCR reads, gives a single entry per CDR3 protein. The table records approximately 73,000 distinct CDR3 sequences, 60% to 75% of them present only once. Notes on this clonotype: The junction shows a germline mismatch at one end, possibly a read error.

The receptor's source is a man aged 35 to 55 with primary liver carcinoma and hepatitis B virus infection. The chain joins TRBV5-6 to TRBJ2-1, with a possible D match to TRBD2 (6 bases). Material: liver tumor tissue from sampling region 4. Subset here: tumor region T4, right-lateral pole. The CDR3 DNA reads TGTGCCATCAGCTTGGAGGGCGGAAGCTCCTACAATGAGCAGCTCTTC. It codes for CAISLEGGSSYNEQLF. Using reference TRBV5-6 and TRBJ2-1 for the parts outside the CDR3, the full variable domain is DAGVTQSPTHLIKTRGQQVTLRCSPKSGHDTVSWYQQALGQGPQFIFQYYEEEERQRGNFPDRFSGHQFPNYSSELNVNALLLGDSALYLCAISLEGGSSYNEQLFGPGTRLTVL.